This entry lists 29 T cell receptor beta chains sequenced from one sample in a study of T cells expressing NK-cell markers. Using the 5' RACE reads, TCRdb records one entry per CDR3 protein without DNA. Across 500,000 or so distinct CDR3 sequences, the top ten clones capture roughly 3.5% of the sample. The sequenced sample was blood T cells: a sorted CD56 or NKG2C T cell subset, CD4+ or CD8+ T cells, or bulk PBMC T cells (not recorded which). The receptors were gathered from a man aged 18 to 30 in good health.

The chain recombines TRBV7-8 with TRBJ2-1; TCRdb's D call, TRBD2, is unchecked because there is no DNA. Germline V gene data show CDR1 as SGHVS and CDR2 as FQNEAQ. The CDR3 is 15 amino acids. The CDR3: CASSLAGLAGVEQFF. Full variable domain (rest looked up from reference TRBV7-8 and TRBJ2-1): GAGVSQSPRYKVAKRGQDVALRCDPISGHVSLFWYQQALGQGPEFLTYFQNEAQLDKSGLPSDRFFAERPEGSVSTLKIQRTQQEDSAVYLCASSLAGLAGVEQFFGPGTRLTVL.

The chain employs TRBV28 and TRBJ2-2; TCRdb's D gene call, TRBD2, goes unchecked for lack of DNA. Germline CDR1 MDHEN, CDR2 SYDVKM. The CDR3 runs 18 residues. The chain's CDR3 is CASSSSGAGRGPTGELFF. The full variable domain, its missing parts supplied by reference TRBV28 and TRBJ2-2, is DVKVTQSSRYLVKRTGEKVFLECVQDMDHENMFWYRQDPGLGLRLIYFSYDVKMKEKGDIPEGYSVSREKKERFSLILESASTNQTSMYLCASSSSGAGRGPTGELFFGEGSRLTVL.

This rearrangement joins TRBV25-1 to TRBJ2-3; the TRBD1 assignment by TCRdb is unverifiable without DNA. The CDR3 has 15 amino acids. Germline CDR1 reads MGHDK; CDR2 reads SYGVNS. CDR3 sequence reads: CASSESWGARDTQYF.

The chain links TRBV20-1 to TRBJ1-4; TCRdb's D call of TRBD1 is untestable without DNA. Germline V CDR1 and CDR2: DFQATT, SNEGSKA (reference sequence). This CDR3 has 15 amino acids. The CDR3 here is CSAREGLTGDEKLFF.

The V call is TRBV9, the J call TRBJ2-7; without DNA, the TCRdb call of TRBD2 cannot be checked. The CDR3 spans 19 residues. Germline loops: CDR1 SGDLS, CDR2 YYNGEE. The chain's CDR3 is CASSARPGTSGRTPYEQYF.

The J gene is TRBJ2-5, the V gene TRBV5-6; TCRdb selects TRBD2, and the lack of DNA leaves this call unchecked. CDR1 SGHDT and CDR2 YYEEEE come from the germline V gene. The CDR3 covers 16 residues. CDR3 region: CASSHLAGGLGETQYF.

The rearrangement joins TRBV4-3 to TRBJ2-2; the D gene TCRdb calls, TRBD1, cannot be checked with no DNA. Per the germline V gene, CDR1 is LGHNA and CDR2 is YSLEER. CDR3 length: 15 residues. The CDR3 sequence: CASSQDRGNTGELFF.

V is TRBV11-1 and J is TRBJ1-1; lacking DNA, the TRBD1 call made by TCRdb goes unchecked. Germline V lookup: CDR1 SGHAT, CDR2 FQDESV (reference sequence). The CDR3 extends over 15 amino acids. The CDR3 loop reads CASSVGQLRNTEAFF.

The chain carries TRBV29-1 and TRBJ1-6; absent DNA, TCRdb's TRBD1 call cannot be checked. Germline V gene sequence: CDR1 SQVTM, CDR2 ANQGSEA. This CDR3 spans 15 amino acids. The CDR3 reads CSVRTGGVGNSPLHF.

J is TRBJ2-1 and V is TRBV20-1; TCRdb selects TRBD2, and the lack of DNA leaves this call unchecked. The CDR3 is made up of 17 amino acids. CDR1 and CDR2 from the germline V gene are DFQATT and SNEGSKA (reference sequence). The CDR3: CSASGLAGGQRYNEQFF.

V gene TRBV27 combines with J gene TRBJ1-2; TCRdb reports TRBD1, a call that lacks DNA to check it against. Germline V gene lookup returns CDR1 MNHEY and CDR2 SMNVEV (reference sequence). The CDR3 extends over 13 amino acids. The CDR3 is CASGFRDIRGYTF.

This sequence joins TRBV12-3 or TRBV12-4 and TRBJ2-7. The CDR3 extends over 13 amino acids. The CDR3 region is CASSSSGGYEQYF.

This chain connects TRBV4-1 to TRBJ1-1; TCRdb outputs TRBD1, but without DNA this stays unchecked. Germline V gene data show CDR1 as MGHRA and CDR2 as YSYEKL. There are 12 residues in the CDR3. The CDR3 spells CASSLGQFEAFF.

CDR3: CASSLKIIGNEQFF. This chain uses TRBV28 with TRBJ2-1. Germline CDR1 reads MDHEN; CDR2 reads SYDVKM. The CDR3 loop spans 14 amino acids.

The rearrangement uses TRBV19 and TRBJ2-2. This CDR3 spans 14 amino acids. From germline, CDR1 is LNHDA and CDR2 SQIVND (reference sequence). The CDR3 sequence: CASSKQPNTGELFF.

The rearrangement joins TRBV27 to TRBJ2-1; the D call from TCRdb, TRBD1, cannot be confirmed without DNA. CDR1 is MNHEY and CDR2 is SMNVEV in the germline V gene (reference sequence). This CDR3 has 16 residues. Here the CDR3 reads CASSPFRGHRYNEQFF.

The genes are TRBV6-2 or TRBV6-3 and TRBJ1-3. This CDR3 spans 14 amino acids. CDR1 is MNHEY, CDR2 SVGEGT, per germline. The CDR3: CASRTGHPGNTIYF.

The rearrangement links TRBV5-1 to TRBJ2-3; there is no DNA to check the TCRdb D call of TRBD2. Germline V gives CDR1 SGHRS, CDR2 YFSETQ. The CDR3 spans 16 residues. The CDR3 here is CASSPQTSGRSDTQYF.

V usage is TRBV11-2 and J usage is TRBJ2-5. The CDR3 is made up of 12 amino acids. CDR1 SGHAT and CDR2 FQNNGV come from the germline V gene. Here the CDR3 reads CASRDEVETQYF.

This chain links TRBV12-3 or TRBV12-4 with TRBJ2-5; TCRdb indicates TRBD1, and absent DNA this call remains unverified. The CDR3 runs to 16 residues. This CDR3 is CASSYTLRGPGETQYF.

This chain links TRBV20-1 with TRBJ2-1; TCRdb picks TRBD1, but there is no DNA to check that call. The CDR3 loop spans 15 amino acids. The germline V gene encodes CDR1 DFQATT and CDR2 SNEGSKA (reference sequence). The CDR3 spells CSARETGVKAIEQFF.

The CDR3 here is CASRGVRGDNEQFF. The rearrangement uses TRBV3-1 and TRBJ2-1; TCRdb proposes TRBD1, but this gene call is untestable without DNA. This CDR3 contains 14 residues. The germline V gene has CDR1 LGHDT and CDR2 YNNKEL (reference sequence).

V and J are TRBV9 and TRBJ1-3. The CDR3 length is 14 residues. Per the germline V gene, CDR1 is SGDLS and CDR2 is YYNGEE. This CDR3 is CASSASTSGNTIYF.

The CDR3: CSVEQVLMNTEAFF. The rearrangement links TRBV29-1 to TRBJ1-1. CDR3 length equals 14 residues. Germline CDR1 is SQVTM and CDR2 is ANQGSEA.

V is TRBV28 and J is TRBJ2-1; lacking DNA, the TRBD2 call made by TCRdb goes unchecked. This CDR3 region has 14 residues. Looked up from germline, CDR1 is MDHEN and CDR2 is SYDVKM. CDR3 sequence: CASSRAGEGREQFF.

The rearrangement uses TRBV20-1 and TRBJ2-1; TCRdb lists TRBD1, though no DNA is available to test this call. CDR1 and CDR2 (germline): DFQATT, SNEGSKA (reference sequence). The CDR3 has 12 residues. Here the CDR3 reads CSARGPGEEQFF.

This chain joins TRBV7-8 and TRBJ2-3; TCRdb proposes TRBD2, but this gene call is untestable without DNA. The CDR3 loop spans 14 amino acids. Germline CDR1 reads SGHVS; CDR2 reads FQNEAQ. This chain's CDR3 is CASSPLFGTPTQYF. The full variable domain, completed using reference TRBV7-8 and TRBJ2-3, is GAGVSQSPRYKVAKRGQDVALRCDPISGHVSLFWYQQALGQGPEFLTYFQNEAQLDKSGLPSDRFFAERPEGSVSTLKIQRTQQEDSAVYLCASSPLFGTPTQYFGPGTRLTVL.

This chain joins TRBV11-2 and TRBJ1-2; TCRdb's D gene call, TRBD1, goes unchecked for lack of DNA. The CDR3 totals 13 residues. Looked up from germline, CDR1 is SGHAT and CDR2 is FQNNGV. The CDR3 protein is CASSSTDHYGYTF.

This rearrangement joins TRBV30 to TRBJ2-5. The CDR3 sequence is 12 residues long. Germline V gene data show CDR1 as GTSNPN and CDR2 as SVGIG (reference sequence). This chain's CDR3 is CAYTASAETQYF. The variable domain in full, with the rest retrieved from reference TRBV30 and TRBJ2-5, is SQTIHQWPATLVQPVGSPLSLECTVEGTSNPNLYWYRQAAGRGLQLLFYSVGIGQISSEVPQNLSASRPQDRQFILSSKKLLLSDSGFYLCAYTASAETQYFGPGTRLLVL.